This TCR beta chain was identified during a study of beta chain features in type 1 diabetes. Study results and limitations: In these data, an HLA type influence on TCRB rearrangement remained unresolved.

About this clone itself: Its antigen is currently unknown.

Via CD45RO/CCR7/CD25/CD127/CD95/CD27, cells of the CD4+ naive, central memory, regulatory and stem cell-like memory subsets were sorted. Reverse transcription of all isolated RNA meant that expressed TCRB transcripts were sequenced. Naive, central memory and regulatory T cell samples averaged roughly 3.8 million reads. The method was immunoSEQ multiplex PCR; TCRdb's version includes in-frame clones alone and lacks a portion of them. The table lists roughly 300,000 clones, 8% of them singletons. The receptor was derived from a woman aged 18-29 years in good health. Sequences were obtained from central memory CD4+ T cells from blood.

The CDR3 bases are TGTGCCAGCAGCTCCGACCCTATCTACAATGAGCAGTTCTTC. As protein: CASSSDPIYNEQFF. The chain carries TRBV6-6 and TRBJ2-1, with D uncertain. The CDR3 loop spans 14 amino acids. V lost 6 bases and J lost 3, with 12 bases in between. Germline V gene lookup returns CDR1 MNHNY and CDR2 SVGAGI (reference sequence).